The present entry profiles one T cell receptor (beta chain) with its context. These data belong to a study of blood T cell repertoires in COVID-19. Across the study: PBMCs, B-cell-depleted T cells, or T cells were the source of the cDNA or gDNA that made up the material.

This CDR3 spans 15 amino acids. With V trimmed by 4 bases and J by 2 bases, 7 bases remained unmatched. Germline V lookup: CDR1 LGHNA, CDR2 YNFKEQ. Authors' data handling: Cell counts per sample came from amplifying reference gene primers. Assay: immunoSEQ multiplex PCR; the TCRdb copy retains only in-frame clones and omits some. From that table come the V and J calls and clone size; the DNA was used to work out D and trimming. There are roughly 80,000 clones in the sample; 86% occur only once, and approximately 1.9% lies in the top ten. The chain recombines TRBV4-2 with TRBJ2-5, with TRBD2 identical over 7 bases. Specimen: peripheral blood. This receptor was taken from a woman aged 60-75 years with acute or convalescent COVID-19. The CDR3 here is CASSPGTTEQETQYF. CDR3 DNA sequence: TGTGCCAGCAGCCCAGGGACTACCGAACAAGAGACCCAGTACTTC.